This T cell receptor (beta chain) was documented in a study of T cells in Graves' hyperthyroidism and ophthalmopathy. Amplification of TCR beta CDR3 regions used RNA as the template. The HTBI primer set drove a first-round RT-PCR of the TCR CDR3. TCRdb itself ran the multiplex PCR reads through MiXCR, one entry per CDR3 protein. The sample lists hundreds of thousands of distinct CDR3 sequences, roughly 15% seen once, with approximately 12% in the top ten. PBMCs came from over 8.5 ml fresh peripheral blood. The clonotype originates from a woman between 50 and 59 years old with Graves' ophthalmopathy. The sequencing sample was made of blood.

CDR3 DNA sequence: TGCAGCGTTGAAAAAGGGTTTCGAGAGACCCAGTACTTC. Protein product: CSVEKGFRETQYF. The chain carries TRBV29-1 and TRBJ2-5, with D uncertain. The germline gives CDR1 SQVTM, CDR2 ANQGSEA. This CDR3 comprises 13 residues. The V end lost 2 bases, the J end lost 4 bases, and 11 bases lay between the germline ends. The full variable domain, its missing parts supplied by reference TRBV29-1 and TRBJ2-5, is SAVISQKPSRDICQRGTSLTIQCQVDSQVTMMFWYRQQPGQSLTLIATANQGSEATYESGFVIDKFPISRPNLTFSTLTVSNMSPEDSSIYLCSVEKGFRETQYFGPGTRLLVL.